One TCR beta chain is described in this entry. V dropped 10 bases and J dropped 2; count of bases not matched to a gene: 11. Germline loops: CDR1 MDHEN, CDR2 SYDVKM. CDR3 length equals 15 residues. As for time point: pretreatment peripheral blood. The sample comes from a study of PD-L1 blockade in urothelial cancer. The repertoire was sequenced with immunoSEQ multiplex PCR; TCRdb's copy has only in-frame clones and lacks some. The sample records fewer than 95,000 clones, 84% being singletons. This specimen consisted of PBMCs, obtained around atezolizumab (anti-PD-L1) treatment. This TCR was recovered from a man aged 55-75 years with urothelial cancer. This chain joins TRBV28 and TRBJ2-3; 8 positions match TRBD1. The CDR3 sequence: CATISMDRVTDTQYF. CDR3 sequence (DNA): TGTGCCACCATCAGCATGGACAGGGTCACAGATACGCAGTATTTT.